This T cell receptor (beta chain) was identified in a study of cytomegalovirus exposure and HLA in healthy donors. Study results and limitations: TCR beta chains numbering more than 150 were designated cytomegalovirus-associated. Testing in vitro showed a few CMV-associated chains specific for CMV antigens.

Looked up from germline, CDR1 is SGDLS and CDR2 is YYNGEE. This CDR3 has 17 amino acids. The trim removed 5 bases at V and 4 bases at J, leaving 13 bases unmatched. Using immunoSEQ multiplex PCR, the repertoire was profiled, and TCRdb retains in-frame clones only, with some absent. The sample holds over 150,000 clones; more than 70% are singletons and the top ten take about 2.2%. On this clone: Its matching antigen is unknown.

The J gene is TRBJ2-2, the V gene TRBV9; 8 bases map to TRBD1. Material for sequencing was PBMCs. The receptor was isolated from a human donor in good health. Written as DNA, the CDR3 is TGTGCCAGCAGTCCGGGACAGGTTTTTTTAGTCACCGGGGAGCTGTTTTTT. It specifies CASSPGQVFLVTGELFF.